This T cell receptor beta chain derives from a study of shared clonotypes between healthy human individuals. Study as a whole: CD4 naive and memory got three plates each, CD8 naive two, CD8 memory one.

Points on this clone: Its antigen remains unidentified.

The authors' processing: ImmunoSEQ gave junction-only sequences without quality scores, so filtering differed. Profiled with immunoSEQ multiplex PCR; TCRdb holds only in-frame clones, not every one. V and J calls and clone size are as listed in that table; D and trimming were resolved from the DNA. The sample shows 1,400,000 or so clones, around 98.5% of them seen only once. There were only Caucasian adults among the donors, and all lived in Nashville, Tennessee. The study's findings and limits: Several donors showed sharing of about 4.8% of naive CD4 clonotypes.

CDR1 and CDR2 (germline): SGHRS, YFSETQ. V lost 7 bases to trimming and J lost 0 bases, with 13 bases between them. The CDR3 has 14 residues. Material for sequencing was naive CD4+ T cells sorted from blood. The subset denotes: CD45RA+ positively selected. The genes are TRBV5-1 and TRBJ1-2; D remains unclear. This receptor was taken from a man aged 25-45 years in good health. For the CDR3, the DNA is TGCGCCAGCTGGGATGGGAGCCCTAACTATGGCTACACCTTC. This codes for CASWDGSPNYGYTF.